Reported below is one T cell receptor (beta chain). The target antigen is unknown. Genomic DNA constituted the template upon which TCR beta VDJ and CDR3 profiling was performed. TCRdb recomputed calls from the reads with MiXCR, one row per CDR3 protein. The repertoire holds over 250,000 distinct CDR3 sequences, with about three fifths as singletons. Sequenced patients had shown CD8+CD57+ cell expansion by flow cytometry. The blood sampling took place in patients who had so far received no therapy. The germline CDR1 and CDR2 sequences are DFQATT and SNEGSKA (reference sequence). The CDR3 consists of 15 residues. The V end lost 3 bases, the J end lost 1 base, and 12 bases lay between the germline ends. These data are taken from a study of CD8+CD57+ T cells in acquired aplastic anemia. Study in general: CD4+ and CD8+ cells, once sorted, gave DNA averaging approximately 3 ug.

Study-wide results and limits: Patients and controls had in common twenty-nine CD8+ CDR3 sequences. Patient and control CD8+ Simpson's diversity was not significantly different.

V and J are TRBV20-1 and TRBJ2-2; the D gene is possibly TRBD1 (6 bases). Sequencing input: sorted CD4+, CD8+, or CD8+CD57+ T cells (not recorded which) from PBMCs. This TCR was recovered from a human donor with aplastic anemia. CDR3 DNA sequence: TGCAGTGCTAGCCAAGGGGGTAGGAACACCGGGGAGCTGTTTTTT. Amino acid sequence: CSASQGGRNTGELFF.